This passage covers 29 T cell receptor beta chains from one sample sequenced in a study of cytotoxic CD8 clonotypes in ibrutinib-treated CLL. Using immunoSEQ multiplex PCR, the repertoire was profiled, and TCRdb retains in-frame clones only, with some absent. The sample records 300,000 to 350,000 clones, approximately 80% being singletons. The material was PBMCs, obtained before ibrutinib treatment. These receptors all stem from a human donor with chronic lymphocytic leukemia.

The V call is TRBV6-5, the J call TRBJ2-7, with TRBD2 identical over 14 bases. The V gene's germline CDR1 is MNHEY and CDR2 SVGAGI. V gave up 5 bases and J gave up 6 bases; unmatched junction bases: 6. CDR3 length: 15 residues. The CDR3 nucleotides read TGTGCCAGCAGTCGTGGACTAGCGGGAGGCGCCGAGCAGTACTTC. This sequence encodes CASSRGLAGGAEQYF.

V is TRBV25-1 and J is TRBJ2-7; the D is unclear. From germline, CDR1 is MGHDK and CDR2 SYGVNS. The CDR3 has 15 amino acids. Between the trimmed V and J ends, which lost 5 bases and 2 bases, there was a span of 16 bases. The CDR3 here is CASSRPGQIPYEQYF. Here the CDR3 DNA reads TGTGCCAGCAGTCGCCCCGGGCAGATCCCCTACGAGCAGTACTTC.

The genes are TRBV7-9 and TRBJ2-1, with a possible D match to TRBD2 (5 bases). Trimming took off 5 bases at V and 10 bases at J, with 15 bases between the two ends. Germline CDR1 SEHNR, CDR2 FQNEAQ (reference sequence). The CDR3 extends over 13 amino acids. The CDR3 is CASSLTRWVEQFF. The CDR3 DNA sequence: TGTGCCAGCAGCCTAACTAGGTGGGTCGAGCAGTTCTTC.

The chain combines TRBV18 with TRBJ2-7, with 8 bases identical to TRBD2. Germline CDR1 reads KGHSH; CDR2 reads LQKENI. The V and J ends lost 1 base and 5 bases, in that order; junction bases with no gene match: 7. This CDR3 comprises 15 residues. Here the CDR3 DNA reads TGTGCCAGCTCACCACGGGCTAGCGGGTTCGACGAGCAGTACTTC. Its protein product is CASSPRASGFDEQYF.

This clone was observed once. This sample includes further DNA sequences coding for the same CDR3. This chain connects TRBV25-1 to TRBJ2-7; possible D gene TRBD1, 5 bases. Between the trimmed V and J ends, which lost 4 bases and 4 bases, there was a span of 8 bases. This CDR3 is built from 12 residues. In germline, CDR1 is MGHDK, CDR2 SYGVNS. CDR3 residues: CASSVTAYEQYF. CDR3 DNA sequence: TGTGCCAGCAGTGTGACAGCGTACGAGCAGTACTTC.

The rearrangement joins TRBV7-2 to TRBJ2-7; the match to TRBD2 covers 8 bases. Germline CDR1 and CDR2: SGHTA and FQGNSA. Losses at the gene ends were 2 bases for V and 3 bases for J; bases not matched to a gene: 3. This CDR3 has 14 residues. The CDR3 sequence is CASSLREGIYEQYF. CDR3 coding DNA: TGTGCCAGCAGCTTACGGGAGGGTATCTACGAGCAGTACTTC. Full variable domain (missing parts from reference TRBV7-2 and TRBJ2-7): GAGVSQSPSNKVTEKGKDVELRCDPISGHTALYWYRQSLGQGLEFLIYFQGNSAPDKSGLPSDRFSAERTGGSVSTLTIQRTQQEDSAVYLCASSLREGIYEQYFGPGTRLTVT.

The chain carries TRBV5-1 and TRBJ2-1, with 10 bases lining up with TRBD1. CDR3 size: 15 residues. Germline V lookup: CDR1 SGHRS, CDR2 YFSETQ. J gave up 5 bases and V 2 bases, and 4 bases lay outside the gene matches. In nucleotides, the CDR3 is TGCGCCAGCAGCTTTACCGGGACAGGGGACAATGAGCAGTTCTTC. This sequence encodes CASSFTGTGDNEQFF.

The V call is TRBV4-3, the J call TRBJ2-1; 8 positions agree with TRBD1. CDR3 length: 15 residues. Trimming removed 4 bases from V and 4 bases from J; junction bases left unmatched: 6. The germline gives CDR1 LGHNA, CDR2 YSLEER. The CDR3 loop is CASSPGDRRYNEQFF. DNA for the CDR3: TGCGCCAGCAGCCCAGGGGACAGGAGGTACAATGAGCAGTTCTTC.

The chain uses TRBV15 and TRBJ1-1; 7 positions match TRBD1. J gave up 2 bases and V 5 bases, and 8 bases lay outside the gene matches. The CDR3 runs to 15 residues. Germline loops: CDR1 LNHNV, CDR2 YYDKDF (reference sequence). As DNA, the CDR3 is TGTGCCACCAGCTACAACAGGGGACGAAACACTGAAGCTTTCTTT. Its protein is CATSYNRGRNTEAFF.

The chain recombines TRBV10-3 with TRBJ1-3, with 7 bases matching TRBD1. The CDR3 is 18 amino acids. J lost 4 bases, V lost 0 bases, and 12 bases had no gene match. CDR1 ENHRY and CDR2 SYGVKD come from the germline V gene. CDR3 sequence (DNA): TGTGCCATCAGTGAGTCGTTGTATCCTCCGGGACAGGGAAACACCATATATTTT. Protein sequence: CAISESLYPPGQGNTIYF.

The chain has TRBV6-5 and TRBJ1-5; a possible D gene is TRBD1 (5 bases). The CDR3 consists of 15 residues. V dropped 6 bases and J dropped 4 bases, with 16 bases sitting between them. Germline V gene sequence: CDR1 MNHEY, CDR2 SVGAGI. CDR3 amino acids: CASSRGTEANQPQHF. DNA for the CDR3: TGTGCCAGCAGCCGCGGGACGGAGGCGAATCAGCCCCAGCATTTT.

The sample holds a few counts of this clone. The chain employs TRBV29-1 and TRBJ2-4; D ambiguous. In germline, CDR1 is SQVTM, CDR2 ANQGSEA. This CDR3 is built from 13 residues. V was shortened by 4 bases and J by 7 bases, with 14 bases between the two germline ends. In nucleotides, the CDR3 is TGCAGCGTTGCAAGCGACCTGGGCAACATTCAGTACTTC. This codes for CSVASDLGNIQYF.

CDR3: CASSRLAGIPYNEQFF. Here the CDR3 DNA reads TGTGCCAGCAGCCGACTAGCGGGGATCCCCTACAATGAGCAGTTCTTC. J is TRBJ2-1 and V is TRBV7-3, with 11 bases fitting TRBD2. CDR3 length equals 16 residues. Per germline, CDR1 SGHTA and CDR2 FQGTGA. V was clipped by 5 bases and J by 2 bases; unmatched bases: 5.

V gene TRBV29-1 combines with J gene TRBJ1-3; 9 bases fit TRBD1. Trimming removed 1 base from V and 0 bases from J; junction bases left unmatched: 4. The CDR3 contains 16 residues. Germline loops: CDR1 SQVTM, CDR2 ANQGSEA. The CDR3 loop reads CSVEGDRAASGNTIYF. CDR3 in DNA: TGCAGCGTTGAAGGGGACAGGGCGGCCTCTGGAAACACCATATATTTT.

The rearrangement uses TRBV11-2 and TRBJ2-2; D gene uncertain. V was trimmed by 2 bases and J by 6 bases, leaving 13 bases between them. The germline gives CDR1 SGHAT, CDR2 FQNNGV. The CDR3 is 15 amino acids. The CDR3 coding sequence is TGTGCCAGCAGCTTACCGCCCAGACGGTCCGGGGAGCTGTTTTTT. Its translation is CASSLPPRRSGELFF. The full variable domain, rest sourced from reference TRBV11-2 and TRBJ2-2, is EAGVAQSPRYKIIEKRQSVAFWCNPISGHATLYWYQQILGQGPKLLIQFQNNGVVDDSQLPKDRFSAERLKGVDSTLKIQPAKLEDSAVYLCASSLPPRRSGELFFGEGSRLTVL.

V gene TRBV5-1 combines with J gene TRBJ2-3, with D perhaps matching TRBD1 (6 bases). The CDR3 runs 17 residues. Germline assignment: CDR1 SGHRS and CDR2 YFSETQ. Deletions cut 4 bases from V and 3 bases from J, with 21 bases between. CDR3 nucleotide sequence: TGCGCCAGCAGCGTTGGGTCTAACAGGGCCGCTACAGATACGCAGTATTTT. Translating gives CASSVGSNRAATDTQYF.

This clone was picked up a small number of times. CDR3 sequence: CASSPEPYEQYF. Written as DNA, the CDR3 is TGTGCCAGCTCACCAGAACCGTACGAGCAGTACTTC. The chain carries TRBV18 and TRBJ2-7; D is unclear. The CDR3 consists of 12 residues. V was trimmed by 2 bases and J by 4 bases, leaving 6 bases between them. Germline CDR1 KGHSH, CDR2 LQKENI.

This chain connects TRBV5-6 to TRBJ2-5; D may match TRBD1 or TRBD2 (5 bases each). The CDR3 contains 13 residues. Between the trimmed V and J ends, which lost 4 bases and 5 bases, there was a span of 12 bases. Germline V gene data show CDR1 as SGHDT and CDR2 as YYEEEE. CDR3 coding DNA: TGTGCCAGCAGCAGGGACGGGGCGGAGACCCAGTACTTC. Encoded protein: CASSRDGAETQYF.

This clone turned up a few times. The gene calls are TRBV9 and TRBJ1-1, with a possible D match to TRBD1 (6 bases). The ends were cut back, 6 bases at V and 4 bases at J, with 16 bases in the middle. The germline V gene encodes CDR1 SGDLS and CDR2 YYNGEE. The length of the CDR3 is 14 residues. The CDR3 protein is CASNPTGGGTEAFF. CDR3 DNA sequence: TGTGCCAGCAACCCAACGGGAGGGGGCACTGAAGCTTTCTTT.

The chain links TRBV4-3 to TRBJ1-1; TRBD1 agrees at 8 bases. This CDR3 is built from 15 residues. Unmatched junction bases numbered 2, after V lost 1 base and J lost 1 base. Germline V lookup: CDR1 LGHNA, CDR2 YSLEER. This CDR3 is CASSQGQGRNTEAFF. The CDR3 bases are TGCGCCAGCAGCCAAGGACAGGGGCGGAACACTGAAGCTTTCTTT.

V and J are TRBV9 and TRBJ2-3; 11 bases are a match to TRBD2. The V and J ends lost 4 bases and 2 bases, in that order; junction bases with no gene match: 3. Germline CDR1 is SGDLS and CDR2 is YYNGEE. The CDR3 is 15 amino acids. CDR3 in DNA: TGTGCCAGCAGCTCTAGCGGGAGGCCCACAGATACGCAGTATTTT. It encodes CASSSSGRPTDTQYF.

This chain connects TRBV18 to TRBJ2-7; D might be TRBD2 (6 bases). Trimming removed 3 bases at V and 2 bases at J, with 14 bases between. CDR1 is KGHSH, CDR2 LQKENI, per germline. The CDR3 is made up of 15 amino acids. As DNA, the CDR3 is TGTGCCAGCTCACCGCGGGACTCCAAAGCCTACGAGCAGTACTTC. Its translation: CASSPRDSKAYEQYF.

The V and J genes are TRBV7-9 and TRBJ2-7; 7 bases are shared with TRBD1. J gave up 4 bases and V 5 bases, and 8 bases lay outside the gene matches. This CDR3 spans 14 amino acids. Germline V gives CDR1 SEHNR, CDR2 FQNEAQ (reference sequence). The CDR3, as DNA: TGTGCCAGCAGCCTCCCCACGACAGGGTACGAGCAGTACTTC. Its protein product is CASSLPTTGYEQYF. The full variable domain, rest sourced from reference TRBV7-9 and TRBJ2-7, is DTGVSQNPRHKITKRGQNVTFRCDPISEHNRLYWYRQTLGQGPEFLTYFQNEAQLEKSRLLSDRFSAERPKGSFSTLEIQRTEQGDSAMYLCASSLPTTGYEQYFGPGTRLTVT.

The count of this clone is one. The chain uses TRBV6-5 and TRBJ2-1; D not resolved. Trimming pared 0 bases from V and 8 bases from J, leaving 8 bases between. Germline V gives CDR1 MNHEY, CDR2 SVGAGI. The CDR3 consists of 13 residues. The CDR3, as DNA: TGTGCCAGCAGTTACTCGAGTACCTATGAGCAGTTCTTC. Its translation is CASSYSSTYEQFF.

The rearrangement uses TRBV7-8 and TRBJ1-2; 8 nucleotides agree with TRBD1. This CDR3 contains 15 residues. V was pared by 1 base and J by 5 bases, with 6 bases of the junction left unmatched. Germline lookup yields CDR1 SGHVS and CDR2 FQNEAQ. CDR3 protein: CASSLGQGARYGYTF. CDR3 in DNA: TGTGCCAGCAGCTTAGGGCAGGGGGCGCGGTATGGCTACACCTTC.

V gene TRBV9 combines with J gene TRBJ2-6; D not resolved. The CDR3 loop spans 16 amino acids. Trimming left V 1 base short and J 2 bases short, with 10 bases between. Germline V gene sequence: CDR1 SGDLS, CDR2 YYNGEE. Here the CDR3 reads CASSVLSVAGANVLTF. CDR3 in DNA: TGTGCCAGCAGCGTACTAAGTGTTGCTGGGGCCAACGTCCTGACTTTC.

The chain uses TRBV7-7 and TRBJ2-1; TRBD2 is a possible D gene (6 bases). Germline CDR1 SSHAT, CDR2 FNYEAQ (reference sequence). CDR3 length: 16 amino acids. Deletions cut 0 bases from V and 2 bases from J, with 11 bases between. The DNA of the CDR3 is TGTGCCAGCAGCTTAGCTGGGGGGAGCCCCTACAATGAGCAGTTCTTC. Residues: CASSLAGGSPYNEQFF.

The rearrangement joins TRBV5-1 to TRBJ2-5; D is unresolved. In germline, CDR1 is SGHRS, CDR2 YFSETQ. The CDR3 spans 15 residues. The ends were cut back, 3 bases at V and 2 bases at J, with 14 bases in the middle. CDR3 DNA sequence: TGCGCCAGCAGCTACACCCGAAGGTTTCAAGAGACCCAGTACTTC. Protein product: CASSYTRRFQETQYF.

This chain links TRBV6-6 with TRBJ2-2; D possibly corresponds to TRBD1 (6 bases). The CDR3 is 13 amino acids. The germline CDR1 and CDR2 sequences are MNHNY and SVGAGI (reference sequence). Between the trimmed V and J ends, which lost 10 bases and 6 bases, there was a span of 15 bases. The CDR3 DNA sequence: TGTGCCATCACTACAGGGTCGTCCGGGGAGCTGTTTTTT. Translating it yields CAITTGSSGELFF.